Presented here are 7 T cell receptor beta chains from one specimen sequenced in a study of breast tumors, draining lymph nodes, adjacent tissues. TCRdb re-called the multiplex PCR reads with MiXCR, one entry per CDR3 protein. This table has 20,000 to 25,000 distinct CDR3 sequences, roughly 50% appearing once. Sequences were obtained from breast tumor tissue. The receptor set was obtained from a female donor with breast cancer. Some clones in this sample may be carry-over from other donors' samples.

There are many counts of this clonotype. This may come from a read error, since a much larger clone is one base off. The chain is built from TRBV6-5 and TRBJ2-5; 13 bases fit TRBD2. Germline-derived CDR1 and CDR2 are MNHEY and SVGAGI. Trimming at V came to 6 bases and at J to 4 bases, leaving 8 bases not matched to a gene. The CDR3 loop spans 16 amino acids. CDR3 DNA sequence: TGTGCCAGCAGGCGGGGGACTAGCGGGACTTCAGAGACCCAGTACTTC. It specifies CASRRGTSGTSETQYF.

With regard to this clonotype: In this CDR3 the conserved last residue, phenylalanine or tryptophan, is missing, so a read error is likely. This chain uses TRBV20-1 with TRBJ2-2; D call uncertain. This CDR3 is built from 15 residues. Germline-derived CDR1 and CDR2 are DFQATT and SNEGSKA (reference sequence). The V and J ends lost 2 bases and 6 bases respectively, with 16 bases between them. The CDR3 DNA follows: TGCAGTGCTAGATTGGGTACAGAGAGGTCCGGGGAGCTGTTTTGT. Its protein is CSARLGTERSGELFC.

The sample holds many counts of this clonotype. J is TRBJ2-7 and V is TRBV4-1; D remains unclear. With 0 bases removed from V and 0 bases from J, the gap between germline ends came to 18 bases. CDR1 and CDR2 (germline): MGHRA, YSYEKL. The CDR3 has 18 residues. The CDR3 DNA reads as TGCGCCAGCAGCCAAGATTCCGATGAAATTGTGGGCTCCTACGAGCAGTACTTC. This translates into CASSQDSDEIVGSYEQYF.

Concerning this clonotype: Germline and junction disagree at one end, which may indicate a read error. This chain joins TRBV7-3 and TRBJ1-2, with D unclear. The CDR3 sequence is 15 residues long. Germline V CDR1 and CDR2: SGHTA, FQGTGA. The CDR3 here is CATSPAHGTNYGYTF. DNA of the CDR3: TGTGCCACCAGCCCAGCCCATGGAACAAACTATGGCTACACCTTC.

In its sample, this clonotype was seen many times. The DNA of the CDR3 is TGTGCCAGCAGAAGGACAGAGAACACCGGGGAGCTGTTTTTT. Translating gives CASRRTENTGELFF. The chain carries TRBV6-5 and TRBJ2-2, with D tentatively TRBD1 (6 bases). Germline values: CDR1 MNHEY, CDR2 SVGAGI. V lost 6 bases and J 1 base, leaving 9 bases between the germline ends. This CDR3 is built from 14 residues.

The chain uses TRBV6-6 and TRBJ2-6, with 10 bases fitting TRBD2. Germline CDR1 is MNHNY and CDR2 is SVGAGI (reference sequence). The CDR3 runs to 23 residues. V trimming: 4 bases; J trimming: 1 base; junction bases outside the gene matches: 22. This CDR3 is CASSSAGLAASYETASGANVLTF. The CDR3 region has the DNA TGTGCCAGCAGTTCCGCCGGACTAGCGGCCTCCTACGAGACAGCATCTGGGGCCAACGTCCTGACTTTC.

The gene calls are TRBV6-5 and TRBJ2-5; D possibly corresponds to TRBD1 (5 bases). The CDR3 covers 12 residues. Germline CDR1 reads MNHEY; CDR2 reads SVGAGI. The V gene lost 6 bases and the J gene lost 5 bases, with 10 bases spanning the gap. The chain's CDR3 is CASRPGLETQYF. CDR3 sequence (DNA): TGTGCCAGCAGGCCAGGGCTGGAGACCCAGTACTTC.